The T cell receptor beta chain described here comes from a study of CD8+ T cells in alopecia areata. Sequencing relied on a cDNA template that was reverse transcribed from extracted RNA. Profiling relied on immunoSEQ multiplex PCR, and the TCRdb table lists in-frame clones only, not all of them. The table has more than 95,000 clones, 55% to 70% seen once. Whole-study findings and limits: The study found higher clonality in lesional than normal scalp, especially in alopecia totalis/universalis. Scalp samples also yield sequences of resident alphabeta T cells from normal skin.

About this clone: Its antigen is currently unknown.

CD4+ and CD8+ T cells were sorted from PBMCs stained for CD3, CD4 and CD8. The germline V gene encodes CDR1 SGDLS and CDR2 YYNGEE. Trimming shortened V by 3 bases and J by 4 bases, and 13 bases separated the two germline ends. The CDR3 sequence is 14 residues long. The sequencing input was CD4+ T cells sorted from blood. The rearrangement links TRBV9 to TRBJ1-2; TRBD1 is a possible D gene (5 bases). The sequence was collected from a human donor in good health. The CDR3 sequence: CASSAQGSGYGYTF. In nucleotides, the CDR3 is TGTGCCAGCAGCGCCCAGGGATCGGGCTATGGCTACACCTTC.